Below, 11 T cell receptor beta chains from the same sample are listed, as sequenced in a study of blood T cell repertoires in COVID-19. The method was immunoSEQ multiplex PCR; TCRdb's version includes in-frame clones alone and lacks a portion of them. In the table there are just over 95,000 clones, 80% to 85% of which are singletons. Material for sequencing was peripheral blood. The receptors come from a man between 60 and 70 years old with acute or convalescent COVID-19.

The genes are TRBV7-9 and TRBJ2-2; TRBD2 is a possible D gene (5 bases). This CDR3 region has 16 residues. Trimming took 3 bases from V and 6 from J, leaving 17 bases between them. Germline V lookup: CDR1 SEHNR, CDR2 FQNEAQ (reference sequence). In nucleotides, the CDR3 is TGTGCCAGCAGCTTTAGGGTCCCCCAGGAGGCCGGGGAGCTGTTTTTT. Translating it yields CASSFRVPQEAGELFF.

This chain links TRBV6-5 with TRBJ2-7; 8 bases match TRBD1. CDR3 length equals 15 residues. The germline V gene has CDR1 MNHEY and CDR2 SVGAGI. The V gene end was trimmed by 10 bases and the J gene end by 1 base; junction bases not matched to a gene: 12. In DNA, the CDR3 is TGTGCCACCGGGGCAGGGACAGGCGCTTCCTACGAGCAGTACTTC. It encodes CATGAGTGASYEQYF.

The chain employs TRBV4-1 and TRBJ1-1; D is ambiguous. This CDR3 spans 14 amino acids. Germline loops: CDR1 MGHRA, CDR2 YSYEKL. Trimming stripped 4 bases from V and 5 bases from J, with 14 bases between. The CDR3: CASSLRRGGTEAFF. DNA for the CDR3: TGCGCCAGCAGCCTCCGCCGGGGTGGGACTGAAGCTTTCTTT.

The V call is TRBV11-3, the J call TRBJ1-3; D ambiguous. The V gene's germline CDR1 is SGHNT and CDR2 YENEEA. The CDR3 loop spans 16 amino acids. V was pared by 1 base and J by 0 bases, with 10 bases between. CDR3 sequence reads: CASSLAGSSSGNTIYF. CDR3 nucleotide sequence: TGTGCCAGCAGCTTAGCCGGTTCGAGCTCTGGAAACACCATATATTTT. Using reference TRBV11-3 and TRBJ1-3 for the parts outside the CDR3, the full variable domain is EAGVVQSPRYKIIEKKQPVAFWCNPISGHNTLYWYLQNLGQGPELLIRYENEEAVDDSQLPKDRFSAERLKGVDSTLKIQPAELGDSAVYLCASSLAGSSSGNTIYFGEGSWLTVV.

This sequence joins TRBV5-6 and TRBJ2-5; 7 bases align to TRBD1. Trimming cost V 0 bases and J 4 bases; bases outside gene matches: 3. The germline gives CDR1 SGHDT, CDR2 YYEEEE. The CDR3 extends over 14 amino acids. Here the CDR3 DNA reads TGTGCCAGCAGCTTGGTAGGGGGCAGAGAGACCCAGTACTTC. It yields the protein CASSLVGGRETQYF.

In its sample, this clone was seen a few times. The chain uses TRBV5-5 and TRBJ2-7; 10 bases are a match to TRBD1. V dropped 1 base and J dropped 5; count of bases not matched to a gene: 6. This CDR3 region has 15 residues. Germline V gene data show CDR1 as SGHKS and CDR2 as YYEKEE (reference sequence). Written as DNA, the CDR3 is TGTGCCAGCAGCTTGATGGGGACAGGGGAGAACGAGCAGTACGTC. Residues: CASSLMGTGENEQYV.

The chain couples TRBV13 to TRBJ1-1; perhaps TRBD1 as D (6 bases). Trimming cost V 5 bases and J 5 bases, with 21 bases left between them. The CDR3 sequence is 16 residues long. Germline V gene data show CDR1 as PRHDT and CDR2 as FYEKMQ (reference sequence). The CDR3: CASSPPGGGQWTEAFF. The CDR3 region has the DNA TGTGCCAGCAGCCCCCCGGGGGGGGGCCAGTGGACTGAAGCTTTCTTT.

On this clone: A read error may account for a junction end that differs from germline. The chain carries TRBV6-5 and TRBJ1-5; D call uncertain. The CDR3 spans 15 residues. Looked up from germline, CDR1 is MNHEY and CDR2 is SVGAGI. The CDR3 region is CASRYSALGNQPQHF. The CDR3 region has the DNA TGTGCCAGCAGGTACTCGGCATTGGGCAATCAGCCCCAGCATTTT.

For the CDR3, the DNA is TGCGCCAGCAGCCCCAGCGGGGGGGGAGGAGAGACCCAGTACTTC. Residues: CASSPSGGGGETQYF. The chain carries TRBV5-1 and TRBJ2-5; 10 bases align to TRBD2. Germline-derived CDR1 and CDR2 are SGHRS and YFSETQ. The CDR3 contains 15 residues. The V and J ends lost 4 bases and 4 bases, in that order; junction bases with no gene match: 7.

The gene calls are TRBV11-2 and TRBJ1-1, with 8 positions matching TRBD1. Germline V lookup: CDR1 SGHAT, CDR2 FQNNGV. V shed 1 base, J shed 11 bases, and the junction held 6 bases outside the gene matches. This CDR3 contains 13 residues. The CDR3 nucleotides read TGTGCCAGCAGCTTAGCGCAGGGGGCCTATGCTTTCTTT. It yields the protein CASSLAQGAYAFF.

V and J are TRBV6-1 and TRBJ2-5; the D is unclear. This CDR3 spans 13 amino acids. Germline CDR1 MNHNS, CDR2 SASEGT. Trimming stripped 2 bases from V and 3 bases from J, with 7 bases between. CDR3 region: CASSETDEETQYF. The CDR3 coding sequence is TGTGCCAGCAGTGAAACTGATGAAGAGACCCAGTACTTC.